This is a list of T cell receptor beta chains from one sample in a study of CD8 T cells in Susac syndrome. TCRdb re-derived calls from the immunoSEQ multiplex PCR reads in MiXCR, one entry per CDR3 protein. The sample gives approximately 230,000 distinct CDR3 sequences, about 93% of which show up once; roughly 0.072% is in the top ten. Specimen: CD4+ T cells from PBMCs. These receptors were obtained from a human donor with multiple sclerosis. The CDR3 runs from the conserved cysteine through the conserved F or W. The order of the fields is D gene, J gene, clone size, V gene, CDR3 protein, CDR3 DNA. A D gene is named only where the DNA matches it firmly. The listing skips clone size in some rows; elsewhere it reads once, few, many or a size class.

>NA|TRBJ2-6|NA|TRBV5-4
CASSPGLKERISGANVLTF
TGTGCCAGCAGCCCGGGACTGAAAGAGCGGATCTCTGGGGCCAACGTCCTGACTTTC
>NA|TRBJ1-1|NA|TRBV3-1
CASSQDGGQTEAFF
TGTGCCAGCAGCCAAGATGGGGGACAAACTGAAGCTTTCTTT
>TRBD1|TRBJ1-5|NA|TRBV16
CASSQSWTGSQPQHF
TGTGCCAGCAGCCAATCTTGGACAGGGAGCCAGCCCCAGCATTTT
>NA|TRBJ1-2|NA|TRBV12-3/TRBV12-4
CASSQSSYGYTF
TGTGCCAGCAGTCAATCAAGCTATGGCTACACCTTC
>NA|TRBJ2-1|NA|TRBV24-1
CATSGQSGGGSYNEQFF
TGTGCCACCAGTGGTCAGTCCGGGGGAGGCTCCTACAATGAGCAGTTCTTC
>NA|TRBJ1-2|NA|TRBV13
CASSLGTDIYGYTF
TGTGCCAGCAGCCTCGGGACCGATATCTATGGCTACACCTTC
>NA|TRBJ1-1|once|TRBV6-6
CASSYRGGVSEAFF
TGTGCCAGCAGTTACCGGGGGGGAGTGTCTGAAGCTTTCTTT
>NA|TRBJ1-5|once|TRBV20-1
CSARDPRHQPQHF
TGCAGTGCTAGAGATCCGAGGCACCAGCCCCAGCATTTT
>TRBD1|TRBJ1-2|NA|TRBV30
CALGTGGGYGYTF
TGTGCTCTAGGGACAGGGGGCGGCTATGGCTACACCTTC
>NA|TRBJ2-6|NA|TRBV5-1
CASSFSGASGANVLTF
TGCGCCAGCAGCTTTTCGGGGGCCTCTGGGGCCAACGTCCTGACTTTC
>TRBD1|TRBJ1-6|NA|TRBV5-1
CASKARDRGGSPLHF
TGCGCCAGCAAGGCCCGGGACAGGGGAGGATCACCCCTCCACTTT
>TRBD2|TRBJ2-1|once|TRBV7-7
CASSLGTTPYNEQFF
TGTGCCAGCAGCTTGGGGACTACTCCCTACAATGAGCAGTTCTTC
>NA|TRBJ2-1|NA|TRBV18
CASSPVPPGSYNEQFF
TGTGCCAGCTCACCCGTTCCTCCGGGCTCCTACAATGAGCAGTTCTTC
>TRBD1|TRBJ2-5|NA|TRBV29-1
CSVEGTGGGRETQYF
TGCAGCGTTGAAGGGACAGGGGGCGGGCGGGAGACCCAGTACTTC
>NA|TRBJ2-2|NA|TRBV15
CATSREIDPRGSALELFF
TGTGCCACCAGCAGAGAGATTGACCCCCGGGGGTCGGCTTTGGAGCTGTTTTTT
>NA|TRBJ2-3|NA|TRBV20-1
CSAESWGGREGTDTQYF
TGCAGTGCTGAGTCTTGGGGTGGGAGAGAGGGCACAGATACGCAGTATTTT
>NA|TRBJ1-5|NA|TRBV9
CASSVAANSNQPQHF
TGTGCCAGCAGCGTAGCGGCCAATAGCAATCAGCCCCAGCATTTT
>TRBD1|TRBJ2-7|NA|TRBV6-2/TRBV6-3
CASSPTGAHYEQYF
TGTGCCAGCAGTCCGACAGGGGCCCACTACGAGCAGTACTTC
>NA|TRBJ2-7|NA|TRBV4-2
CASSQDLRTAPYEQYF
TGTGCCAGCAGCCAAGATTTGCGGACAGCTCCCTACGAGCAGTACTTC
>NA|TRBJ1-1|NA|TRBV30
CAWSPRGRMNTEAFF
TGTGCCTGGAGTCCAAGAGGCAGAATGAACACTGAAGCTTTCTTT
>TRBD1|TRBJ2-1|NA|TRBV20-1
CSARGPKGAHEQFF
TGCAGTGCTAGAGGACCAAAGGGGGCACATGAGCAGTTCTTC
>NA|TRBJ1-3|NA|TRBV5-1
CASGIGTTGNTIYF
TGCGCCAGCGGTATCGGGACAACTGGAAACACCATATATTTT
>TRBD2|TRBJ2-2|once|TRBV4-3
CASSHPGLAGDSTGELFF
TGCGCCAGCAGCCACCCGGGACTAGCGGGAGATAGCACCGGGGAGCTGTTTTTT
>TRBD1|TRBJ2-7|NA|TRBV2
CASRGRQGRNEQYF
TGTGCCAGCAGGGGGAGACAGGGTCGGAACGAGCAGTACTTC
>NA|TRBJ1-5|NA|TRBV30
CAWSVTRAKQPQHF
TGTGCCTGGAGTGTTACGAGGGCCAAACAGCCCCAGCATTTT
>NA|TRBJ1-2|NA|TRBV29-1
CSRYGYTF
TGCAGCCGCTATGGCTACACCTTC
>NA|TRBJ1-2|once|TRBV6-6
CASTEGQGEAYGYTF
TGTGCCAGCACAGAGGGACAAGGAGAAGCCTATGGCTACACCTTC
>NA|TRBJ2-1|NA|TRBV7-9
CASSTRDGNNEQFF
TGTGCCAGCAGCACCCGGGACGGAAACAATGAGCAGTTCTTC
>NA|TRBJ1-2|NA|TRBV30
CAWSGTGNYGYTF
TGTGCCTGGAGCGGTACAGGGAACTATGGCTACACCTTC
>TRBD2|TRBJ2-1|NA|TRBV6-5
CASGAGEVNEQFF
TGTGCCAGCGGGGCGGGAGAAGTGAATGAGCAGTTCTTC
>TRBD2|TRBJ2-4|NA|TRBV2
CASSEMSGTGGWYF
TGTGCCAGCAGTGAAATGAGCGGGACGGGCGGGTGGTACTTC
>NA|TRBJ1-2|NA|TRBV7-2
CASTLLGKGYTF
TGTGCCAGCACCCTCTTAGGGAAGGGCTACACCTTC
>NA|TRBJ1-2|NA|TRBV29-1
CSVERGTGYTF
TGCAGCGTTGAGAGGGGGACGGGCTACACCTTC